This T cell receptor beta chain was observed in a study of control samples from healthy donors and cancer patients. Only in-frame clones appear in the TCRdb table, and some are missing; sequencing was by immunoSEQ multiplex PCR. The sample records about 130,000 clones, around 94% being singletons. Sequenced input: PBMCs. The receptor was derived from a man at least 80 years old with head and neck cancer.

CDR3 region: CACETGTSGSKETQYF. The CDR3 DNA sequence: TGTGCCTGCGAAACCGGGACTAGCGGGAGTAAAGAGACCCAGTACTTC. The chain recombines TRBV30 with TRBJ2-5; the match to TRBD2 covers 14 bases. Per the germline V gene, CDR1 is GTSNPN and CDR2 is SVGIG (reference sequence). After removal of 6 bases from V and 3 bases from J, the junction contained 9 bases not matched to a gene. The CDR3 runs to 16 residues.